The 20 T cell receptor beta chains below all came from one sample that was sequenced in a study of T cells in Graves' hyperthyroidism and ophthalmopathy. RNA transcripts yielded amplified TCR beta CDR3 regions. HTBI primers drove first-round RT-PCR of the TCR CDR3. TCRdb reanalysed the multiplex PCR reads using MiXCR and keeps one entry per CDR3 protein. The table shows 450,000 to 650,000 distinct CDR3 sequences, with approximately 15% occurring only once. The sequenced sample consisted of blood. The receptors here all came from a woman in her late teens or twenties with Graves' ophthalmopathy.

This clonotype was recorded at least ten times. The chain links TRBV28 to TRBJ2-1, with 11 bases aligning to TRBD2. Germline lookup yields CDR1 MDHEN and CDR2 SYDVKM. The CDR3 totals 17 residues. J lost 0 bases, V lost 5 bases, and 6 bases had no gene match. CDR3 sequence: CASSPPGLAGSYNEQFF. The DNA for the CDR3 is TGTGCCAGCAGTCCTCCCGGACTAGCGGGCTCCTACAATGAGCAGTTCTTC.

This clonotype was seen ten or more times. The V and J genes are TRBV2 and TRBJ2-3, with 9 bases fitting TRBD2. CDR3 length: 15 residues. Germline V gene data show CDR1 as SNHLY and CDR2 as FYNNEI. Unmatched junction bases numbered 10, after V lost 8 bases and J lost 4 bases. In DNA form, the CDR3 reads TGTGCCAGCTATCGGGCGGGAGGGAAGCCAGATACGCAGTATTTT. Its protein is CASYRAGGKPDTQYF.

In this sample, this clonotype turned up many times. V gene TRBV7-3 combines with J gene TRBJ2-5; a weak D match, TRBD1 (5 bases). The germline V gene has CDR1 SGHTA and CDR2 FQGTGA. The CDR3 runs to 15 residues. Trimming left V 0 bases short and J 1 base short, with 9 bases between. The CDR3 DNA reads TGTGCCAGCAGCTTAACTCCTACAGGCCAAGAGACCCAGTACTTC. It codes for CASSLTPTGQETQYF. The full variable domain, completed using reference TRBV7-3 and TRBJ2-5, is GAGVSQTPSNKVTEKGKYVELRCDPISGHTALYWYRQSLGQGPEFLIYFQGTGAADDSGLPNDRFFAVRPEGSVSTLKIQRTERGDSAVYLCASSLTPTGQETQYFGPGTRLLVL.

This chain uses TRBV7-2 with TRBJ1-5; 10 nucleotides match TRBD1. Trimming cost V 6 bases and J 7 bases; bases outside gene matches: 3. Per germline, CDR1 SGHTA and CDR2 FQGNSA. This CDR3 comprises 13 residues. The CDR3 coding sequence is TGTGCCAGCAGTCGACAGGGGGCCCAGCCCCAGCATTTT. Translation: CASSRQGAQPQHF.

This clonotype was seen repeatedly, ten times or more. The chain combines TRBV27 with TRBJ1-3; possibly TRBD1 for D (5 bases). This CDR3 is built from 13 residues. The V end lost 6 bases, the J end lost 3 bases, and 9 bases lay between the germline ends. Germline V CDR1 and CDR2: MNHEY, SMNVEV (reference sequence). The CDR3 coding sequence is TGTGCCAGCAGCCCGGGACTTGGAAACACCATATATTTT. Its translation is CASSPGLGNTIYF.

This clonotype was seen many times. The genes are TRBV20-1 and TRBJ2-1; 10 bases match TRBD2. Germline CDR1 DFQATT, CDR2 SNEGSKA (reference sequence). The junction had 4 bases not matched to a gene; V was cut back by 2 bases and J by 9 bases. The CDR3 runs to 13 residues. CDR3 loop: CSARLAGDIEQFF. The DNA for the CDR3 is TGCAGTGCTAGACTAGCGGGAGATATTGAGCAGTTCTTC.

As concerns this clonotype: One junction end does not reproduce the germline sequence, and a read error may be involved. The chain combines TRBV10-3 with TRBJ2-7, with D uncertain. CDR1 is ENHRY and CDR2 is SYGVKD in the germline V gene. The CDR3 spans 12 residues. The CDR3 sequence is CAISESSHEQYF. CDR3 nucleotide sequence: TGTGCCATCAGTGAAAGCTCCCACGAGCAGTACTTC.

This clonotype was detected many times. A junction end diverges from the germline sequence, so it may reflect a read error. CDR3 bases: TGTGCTAGCAGCCCTAACTGGTCTCCAGATACGCAGTATTTT. Translated: CASSPNWSPDTQYF. The chain employs TRBV7-7 and TRBJ2-3; no clear D. This CDR3 is built from 14 residues. Germline V gene data show CDR1 as SSHAT and CDR2 as FNYEAQ (reference sequence).

This clonotype was picked up a small number of times. The chain has TRBV18 and TRBJ1-4; tentative D call: TRBD1 (5 bases). V was clipped by 6 bases and J by 6 bases, with 20 bases between them. This CDR3 comprises 16 residues. Germline V gene lookup returns CDR1 KGHSH and CDR2 LQKENI. CDR3 residues: CASSTKGPGAYEKLFF. CDR3 DNA sequence: TGTGCCAGCTCTACTAAGGGGCCTGGGGCCTATGAAAAACTGTTTTTT.

This clonotype was seen many times. The genes are TRBV20-1 and TRBJ2-7, with TRBD1 identical over 9 bases. There are 14 residues in the CDR3. V dropped 0 bases and J dropped 5; count of bases not matched to a gene: 5. CDR1 and CDR2 from the germline V gene are DFQATT and SNEGSKA (reference sequence). Written as DNA, the CDR3 is TGCAGTGCTAGAGAGAGGGGGACAGGGAACGAGCAGTACTTC. Encoded protein: CSARERGTGNEQYF.

Ten or more counts support this clonotype. The V gene is TRBV5-5, the J gene TRBJ1-1; 8 positions agree with TRBD1. Germline CDR1 SGHKS, CDR2 YYEKEE (reference sequence). Germline trimming cut 5 bases from V and 3 bases from J; bases unmatched to any gene: 6. The CDR3 spans 14 residues. CDR3 region: CASRSGTGDTEAFF. The CDR3 nucleotides read TGTGCCAGCAGGTCCGGGACAGGAGACACTGAAGCTTTCTTT.

The sample holds many counts of this clonotype. V and J are TRBV11-2 and TRBJ2-7, with unresolved D. The CDR3 is 16 amino acids. Looked up from germline, CDR1 is SGHAT and CDR2 is FQNNGV. The ends were cut back, 0 bases at V and 3 bases at J, with 15 bases in the middle. The CDR3, as DNA: TGTGCCAGCAGCTTAGATGGGTTAGTAGCTCTCTACGAGCAGTACTTC. Its translation: CASSLDGLVALYEQYF.

This chain links TRBV7-6 with TRBJ2-7; possibly TRBD1 for D (5 bases). The CDR3 spans 16 residues. V lost 1 base and J 1 base, leaving 14 bases between the germline ends. Germline values: CDR1 SGHVS, CDR2 FNYEAQ. The CDR3 sequence is CASSLEGLGQSYEQYF. The CDR3 DNA is TGTGCCAGCAGCTTAGAGGGCCTCGGACAATCCTACGAGCAGTACTTC.

This clonotype turned up a few times. V and J are TRBV19 and TRBJ2-7; 12 bases align to TRBD2. The CDR3 contains 15 residues. Germline V lookup: CDR1 LNHDA, CDR2 SQIVND (reference sequence). V was pared by 5 bases and J by 6 bases, with 8 bases of the junction left unmatched. CDR3 in amino acids: CASSLPSGRAGEQYF. The CDR3 DNA sequence: TGTGCCAGTAGTCTCCCTAGCGGGAGGGCCGGCGAGCAGTACTTC.

Many counts were recorded for this clonotype. V and J are TRBV12-3 or TRBV12-4 and TRBJ1-2, with 7 bases that match TRBD1. There are 15 residues in the CDR3. V lost 0 bases to trimming and J lost 4 bases; unmatched junction nucleotides: 5. The DNA of the CDR3 is TGTGCCAGCAGTTTAGCGAGGGGACAGTTCTATGGCTACACCTTC. It yields the protein CASSLARGQFYGYTF.

Many counts were recorded for this clonotype. The rearrangement links TRBV6-1 to TRBJ1-1; a possible D gene is TRBD1 (5 bases). CDR3 length: 13 residues. Germline lookup yields CDR1 MNHNS and CDR2 SASEGT. V dropped 5 bases and J dropped 4 bases, with 11 bases sitting between them. CDR3 loop: CASSTPGLTEAFF. The CDR3 bases are TGTGCCAGCAGTACCCCAGGGCTCACTGAAGCTTTCTTT.

This clonotype was seen a few times. This sequence joins TRBV12-5 and TRBJ1-1; D is uncertain. The germline V gene has CDR1 LGHNT and CDR2 FRNRAP. V lost 5 bases to trimming and J lost 4 bases, with 11 bases between them. The CDR3 totals 13 residues. The CDR3 here is CASGAGEVTEAFF. The CDR3 DNA is TGTGCTAGTGGTGCTGGAGAAGTCACTGAAGCTTTCTTT.

This clonotype was seen more than once but under ten times. The V and J genes are TRBV28 and TRBJ1-2, with TRBD1 identical over 11 bases. V lost 7 bases to trimming and J lost 4 bases; unmatched junction nucleotides: 11. The CDR3 contains 16 residues. Germline CDR1 and CDR2: MDHEN and SYDVKM. CDR3 in amino acids: CASTNPTGTGGYGYTF. The CDR3 nucleotides are TGTGCCAGCACGAACCCGACAGGGACAGGGGGCTATGGCTACACCTTC.

This clonotype was found many times. The V and J genes are TRBV12-3 or TRBV12-4 and TRBJ2-1; possibly TRBD1 for D (6 bases). The CDR3 sequence is 15 residues long. V shed 4 bases and J shed 4 bases, with 14 bases lying between them. CDR3 DNA: TGTGCCAGCAGTTCCGGACAGAGTCTATACAATGAGCAGTTCTTC. Translation gives CASSSGQSLYNEQFF.

This clonotype was detected many times. The rearrangement joins TRBV7-8 to TRBJ2-3, with unresolved D. This CDR3 is built from 18 residues. V lost 2 bases and J 2 bases, leaving 20 bases between the germline ends. Germline V lookup: CDR1 SGHVS, CDR2 FQNEAQ. Here the CDR3 DNA reads TGTGCCAGCAGCTTATCGATCCCCTTAACCAAAACCACAGATACGCAGTATTTT. It is translated as CASSLSIPLTKTTDTQYF.